What follows are 20 T cell receptor beta chains derived from one specimen sequenced in a study of shared T cell receptors in the human thymus. Using immunoSEQ multiplex PCR, the repertoire was profiled, and TCRdb retains in-frame clones only, with some absent. The sample yields some 660,000 clones, over 75% seen once. These data also formed part of another study, on human thymus T cells.

Sequencing was performed on thymocytes. These receptors all come from a boy under two years old with a congenital heart defect.

CDR3 DNA sequence: TGTGCCAGCAGCTTGGAAGCGGTTAGCACAGATACGCAGTATTTT. Residues: CASSLEAVSTDTQYF. The chain recombines TRBV5-4 with TRBJ2-3, with D tentatively TRBD2 (5 bases). Germline V gives CDR1 SGHNT, CDR2 YYREEE (reference sequence). This CDR3 contains 15 residues. The ends were cut back, 0 bases at V and 0 bases at J, with 8 bases in the middle.

The gene calls are TRBV19 and TRBJ1-5, with a possible D match to TRBD1 (6 bases). The V gene lost 8 bases and the J gene lost 5 bases, with 22 bases spanning the gap. Germline CDR1 reads LNHDA; CDR2 reads SQIVND (reference sequence). This CDR3 has 16 amino acids. The CDR3 loop is CASRYTGTAIDQPQHF. The CDR3, as DNA: TGTGCCAGTCGTTACACAGGGACGGCGATCGATCAGCCCCAGCATTTT.

The gene calls are TRBV19 and TRBJ1-2, with D possibly being TRBD1 (5 bases). V dropped 5 bases and J dropped 8 bases, with 12 bases sitting between them. This CDR3 spans 12 amino acids. Germline values: CDR1 LNHDA, CDR2 SQIVND (reference sequence). CDR3 region: CASSLQGEGYTF. Written as DNA, the CDR3 is TGTGCCAGTAGTTTGCAGGGCGAGGGCTACACCTTC.

The chain couples TRBV28 to TRBJ1-5, with 9 bases identical to TRBD1. With 7 bases clipped from V and 2 bases from J, the junction kept 18 bases outside the gene matches. Germline assignment: CDR1 MDHEN and CDR2 SYDVKM. This CDR3 contains 19 residues. CDR3 bases: TGTGCCAGCACTGGACAGGGGCTCTCGGGGGGTAGGGGCAATCAGCCCCAGCATTTT. This gives the protein CASTGQGLSGGRGNQPQHF.

To note about this clone: The same CDR3 is also encoded by other DNA sequences in this sample. V and J are TRBV27 and TRBJ2-7; 13 nucleotides line up with TRBD2. Germline V CDR1 and CDR2: MNHEY, SMNVEV (reference sequence). The CDR3 spans 15 residues. The V gene end was trimmed by 6 bases and the J gene end by 4 bases; junction bases not matched to a gene: 6. CDR3: CASSSGLAGVYEQYF. The CDR3 DNA follows: TGTGCCAGCAGCTCAGGACTAGCGGGAGTATACGAGCAGTACTTC.

This chain connects TRBV27 to TRBJ2-3, with 10 bases aligning to TRBD2. Germline CDR1 MNHEY, CDR2 SMNVEV (reference sequence). V was clipped by 6 bases and J by 4 bases; unmatched bases: 4. The CDR3 consists of 14 residues. CDR3 protein: CASSSSGSSDTQYF. DNA of the CDR3: TGTGCCAGCAGCTCTAGCGGGAGCTCAGATACGCAGTATTTT.

The rearrangement joins TRBV5-1 to TRBJ2-2; tentative D call: TRBD1 (5 bases). The CDR3 contains 14 residues. Between the trimmed V and J ends, which lost 6 bases and 0 bases, there was a span of 9 bases. Germline CDR1 and CDR2: SGHRS and YFSETQ. CDR3 coding DNA: TGCGCCAGCAACGACAGTCCGAACACCGGGGAGCTGTTTTTT. Its translation is CASNDSPNTGELFF. Full variable domain (rest looked up from reference TRBV5-1 and TRBJ2-2): KAGVTQTPRYLIKTRGQQVTLSCSPISGHRSVSWYQQTPGQGLQFLFEYFSETQRNKGNFPGRFSGRQFSNSRSEMNVSTLELGDSALYLCASNDSPNTGELFFGEGSRLTVL.

The V call is TRBV2, the J call TRBJ2-5; 11 bases match TRBD1. This CDR3 contains 16 residues. The germline V gene encodes CDR1 SNHLY and CDR2 FYNNEI. J lost 7 bases, V lost 5 bases, and 12 bases had no gene match. The CDR3 protein is CASSPSWDRGEGTQYF. The CDR3 DNA sequence: TGTGCCAGCAGTCCCTCCTGGGACAGGGGGGAGGGGACCCAGTACTTC.

The chain links TRBV9 to TRBJ1-5; possible D gene TRBD1, 6 bases. Trimming left V 0 bases short and J 0 bases short, with 16 bases between. Germline V gene lookup returns CDR1 SGDLS and CDR2 YYNGEE. The CDR3 totals 18 residues. In DNA form, the CDR3 reads TGTGCCAGCAGCGTAGACAGGGCTCTGCTCAATAGCAATCAGCCCCAGCATTTT. Protein product: CASSVDRALLNSNQPQHF.

Written as DNA, the CDR3 is TGTGCCAGCAGTTGGACTATTAACTACGAGCAGTACTTC. It is translated as CASSWTINYEQYF. The chain links TRBV6-6 to TRBJ2-5, with D tentatively TRBD2 (6 bases). The better agreement between TRBJ2-7 and the DNA end casts doubt on the J call. Looked up from germline, CDR1 is MNHNY and CDR2 is SVGAGI (reference sequence). CDR3 length: 13 residues.

The chain recombines TRBV7-9 with TRBJ1-2; possible D gene TRBD1, 6 bases. The CDR3 loop spans 14 amino acids. Trimming shortened V by 0 bases and J by 4 bases, and 9 bases separated the two germline ends. The germline V gene encodes CDR1 SEHNR and CDR2 FQNEAQ (reference sequence). CDR3 sequence reads: CASSLAGRGYGYTF. The DNA for the CDR3 is TGTGCCAGCAGCTTAGCTGGCAGGGGCTATGGCTACACCTTC.

The chain combines TRBV23-1 with TRBJ2-5; possibly TRBD1 for D (6 bases). TRBV23-1 belongs to the ORF category, with a function that is uncertain. V lost 4 bases and J lost 2, with 14 bases in between. This CDR3 region has 15 residues. CDR3 nucleotide sequence: TGCGCCAGCAGTCCTCCGGGACAACCTCAAGAGACCCAGTACTTC. This sequence encodes CASSPPGQPQETQYF.

The rearrangement joins TRBV7-4 to TRBJ1-1; D is possibly TRBD1 (6 bases). This CDR3 region has 15 residues. Germline CDR1 is SGHVT and CDR2 is SQSDAQ. Trimming cost V 6 bases and J 1 base, with 15 bases left between them. Written as DNA, the CDR3 is TGTGCCAGCAGGCCCCCGGGACAATCGAACACTGAAGCTTTCTTT. Translating gives CASRPPGQSNTEAFF. The full variable domain, in which reference TRBV7-4 and TRBJ1-1 provide the parts outside the CDR3, is GAGVSQSPRYKVAKRGRDVALRCDSISGHVTLYWYRQTLGQGSEVLTYSQSDAQRDKSGRPSGRFSAERPERSVSTLKIQRTEQGDSAVYLCASRPPGQSNTEAFFGQGTRLTVV.

In DNA, the CDR3 is TGTGCCAGCGGCCCCTCAGGGACAGGGGTCTACGAGCAGTACTTC. Translation gives CASGPSGTGVYEQYF. The chain carries TRBV25-1 and TRBJ2-7; 10 positions match TRBD1. V lost 8 bases, J lost 3 bases, and 10 bases stayed unmatched. This CDR3 is 15 amino acids long. Germline CDR1 MGHDK, CDR2 SYGVNS.

This chain links TRBV14 with TRBJ1-2; 9 nucleotides match TRBD1. This CDR3 contains 15 residues. J gave up 6 bases and V 4 bases, and 9 bases lay outside the gene matches. CDR1 is SGHDN and CDR2 is FVKESK in the germline V gene. This CDR3 reads CASSPYRGRRDGYTF. DNA of the CDR3: TGTGCCAGCAGCCCGTACAGGGGGCGTAGGGATGGCTACACCTTC.

About this clone itself: This CDR3 is also generated by other DNA sequences in the sample. In DNA, the CDR3 is TGTGCCAGCAGCGTAATTGCGGGATCCACAGATACGCAGTATTTT. This sequence encodes CASSVIAGSTDTQYF. This rearrangement joins TRBV9 to TRBJ2-3, with a tentative D call TRBD2 (6 bases). Trimming removed 1 base at V and 2 bases at J, with 11 bases between. Germline V gene lookup returns CDR1 SGDLS and CDR2 YYNGEE. The CDR3 has 15 residues.

The chain has TRBV5-1 and TRBJ2-7, with unresolved D. V shed 0 bases and J shed 1 base, with 11 bases lying between them. The CDR3 length is 15 residues. Germline CDR1 and CDR2: SGHRS and YFSETQ. The DNA for the CDR3 is TGCGCCAGCAGCTTGGGAGAGGAGTCTTCCTACGAGCAGTACTTC. The encoded protein is CASSLGEESSYEQYF.

The chain employs TRBV2 and TRBJ1-5, with D unresolved. Per the germline V gene, CDR1 is SNHLY and CDR2 is FYNNEI. Trimming took off 6 bases at V and 4 bases at J, with 10 bases between the two ends. The CDR3 is made up of 13 amino acids. The CDR3 DNA is TGTGCCAGCAGCCCTGAACTGAATCAGCCCCAGCATTTT. Its translation: CASSPELNQPQHF.

The gene calls are TRBV13 and TRBJ2-1; 11 nucleotides agree with TRBD2. This CDR3 has 15 amino acids. V was pared by 0 bases and J by 9 bases, with 4 bases of the junction left unmatched. Germline CDR1 PRHDT, CDR2 FYEKMQ (reference sequence). The CDR3 coding sequence is TGTGCCAGCAGCTTAGGTCCTAGCGGGAGGAGTGAGCAGTTCTTC. Its protein product is CASSLGPSGRSEQFF.

The chain uses TRBV25-1 and TRBJ1-2; no reliable D call. CDR3 length equals 14 residues. V lost 4 bases, J lost 2 bases, and 11 bases lay in between. Germline assignment: CDR1 MGHDK and CDR2 SYGVNS. The CDR3 coding sequence is TGTGCCAGCAGTGTACCCGGGTCCAACTATGGCTACACCTTC. This encodes CASSVPGSNYGYTF.